This TCR beta chain was obtained from a study of T cell repertoires in cytomegalovirus infection. Turning to the study itself: Recently identified HLA-C-restricted CMV epitopes and well-studied HLA-B-restricted CMV epitopes were used by the study. Public TCR beta signatures marked donors with CMV infection and the matching HLA.

Findings and caveats of the study: CMV-specific TCR beta clonotypes restricted by HLA-C dominated the ex vivo response.

About this clonotype itself: Its cognate antigen is unknown.

The junction had 11 bases not matched to a gene; V was cut back by 5 bases and J by 7 bases. This CDR3 region has 15 residues. Germline CDR1 reads SGHTA; CDR2 reads FQGNSA. TCRdb called the reads again in MiXCR, with one record for every CDR3 protein. The sample holds a few hundred thousand distinct CDR3 sequences; about 39% are singletons and the top ten take around 46%. The sample consisted of cultured PBMCs, taken from culture after CMV antigen stimulation. This clonotype was sampled from a human donor in good health (CMV status not recorded). Some clones in this sample may be carry-over from other donors' samples. V is TRBV7-2 and J is TRBJ2-1; TRBD2 matches 7 bases. CDR3 region: CASSPQRPGGNEQFF. CDR3 nucleotides: TGTGCCAGCAGCCCCCAGCGTCCGGGGGGTAATGAGCAGTTCTTC.